These 8 T cell receptor beta chains share one sample of origin, sequenced in a study of T-cell reconstitution after alpha-beta-depleted transplantation in children. Library preparation (for TCRbeta) was performed with unique molecular identifiers. TCRdb ran MiXCR on the PCR reads and lists one entry per CDR3 protein. The data hold around 960,000 distinct CDR3 sequences, with under 30% observed a single time. The sample here was PBMCs, mostly from graft donor cells, taken 360 days after TCRalphabeta/CD19-depleted stem cell transplant. The receptors stem from a boy less than two years old who had a stem cell transplant for SCID, so the T cells may come from the graft donor.

The chain recombines TRBV5-5 with TRBJ2-3; 8 bases match TRBD2. CDR1 is SGHKS, CDR2 YYEKEE, per germline (reference sequence). The CDR3 is 14 residues long. Unmatched junction bases numbered 5, after V lost 4 bases and J lost 4 bases. CDR3 DNA sequence: TGTGCCAGCAGCGCGGGACTAGTCGCAGATACGCAGTATTTT. This translates into CASSAGLVADTQYF.

The chain combines TRBV30 with TRBJ2-5; D is uncertain. In germline, CDR1 is GTSNPN, CDR2 SVGIG (reference sequence). This CDR3 region has 11 residues. V lost 3 bases and J 4 bases, leaving 6 bases between the germline ends. The CDR3 sequence is CAWRRVETQYF. The CDR3 coding sequence is TGTGCCTGGAGAAGGGTAGAGACCCAGTACTTC.

This clonotype turned up a few times. J is TRBJ1-1 and V is TRBV4-1; D unresolved. The CDR3 has 16 residues. V was clipped by 0 bases and J by 0 bases, with 11 bases between them. Per germline, CDR1 MGHRA and CDR2 YSYEKL. CDR3 coding DNA: TGCGCCAGCAGCCAAGATCCCGGGCCGCTGAACACTGAAGCTTTCTTT. Its translation: CASSQDPGPLNTEAFF.

J is TRBJ2-3 and V is TRBV5-1; 12 nucleotides match TRBD2. The V gene end was trimmed by 4 bases and the J gene end by 4 bases; junction bases not matched to a gene: 4. From germline, CDR1 is SGHRS and CDR2 YFSETQ. The CDR3 spans 15 residues. The CDR3 here is CASSTASGGADTQYF. CDR3 nucleotide sequence: TGCGCCAGCAGCACCGCTAGCGGGGGGGCAGATACGCAGTATTTT.

This sequence joins TRBV15 and TRBJ1-1; 8 bases align to TRBD1. The CDR3 length is 16 residues. J gave up 0 bases and V 3 bases, and 6 bases lay outside the gene matches. Looked up from germline, CDR1 is LNHNV and CDR2 is YYDKDF (reference sequence). The CDR3 DNA is TGTGCCACCAGCAGCGGGGGGACAGGTCTGAACACTGAAGCTTTCTTT. This encodes CATSSGGTGLNTEAFF.

This clonotype was counted between two and nine times. This chain joins TRBV7-2 and TRBJ1-6; D is unresolved. Germline V gives CDR1 SGHTA, CDR2 FQGNSA. Trimming stripped 3 bases from V and 6 bases from J, with 6 bases between. The CDR3 length is 13 residues. The CDR3 nucleotides are TGTGCCAGCAGCTTGGTGCTTAATTCACCCCTCCACTTT. Its protein product is CASSLVLNSPLHF.

The rearrangement joins TRBV5-1 to TRBJ2-5, with D perhaps TRBD2 (6 bases). V was shortened by 2 bases and J by 5 bases, with 22 bases between the two germline ends. The CDR3 sequence is 17 residues long. Per germline, CDR1 SGHRS and CDR2 YFSETQ. CDR3 region: CASSFGLSGLGLETQYF. The DNA for the CDR3 is TGCGCCAGCAGCTTCGGTCTTTCGGGACTGGGGCTGGAGACCCAGTACTTC. The variable domain in full, with the rest retrieved from reference TRBV5-1 and TRBJ2-5, is KAGVTQTPRYLIKTRGQQVTLSCSPISGHRSVSWYQQTPGQGLQFLFEYFSETQRNKGNFPGRFSGRQFSNSRSEMNVSTLELGDSALYLCASSFGLSGLGLETQYFGPGTRLLVL.

The chain carries TRBV7-9 and TRBJ1-6; D not resolved. In germline, CDR1 is SEHNR, CDR2 FQNEAQ (reference sequence). This CDR3 is built from 14 residues. Trimming left V 2 bases short and J 7 bases short, with 9 bases between. As DNA, the CDR3 is TGTGCCAGCAGCTTAAAAACCTCAAATTCACCCCTCCACTTT. Its protein is CASSLKTSNSPLHF.